The 12 T cell receptor beta chains given below trace back to one sample, sequenced in a study of T cell changes during pregnancy in multiple sclerosis. Some clones are missing from TCRdb's copy, which holds only in-frame ones; the method was immunoSEQ multiplex PCR. Of 45,000 or so clones listed, about 88% were seen once; the top ten hold more than 5%. The sequenced sample was CD8+ T cells from peripheral blood mononuclear cells, obtained after pregnancy. The receptor set was obtained from a female donor in good health, enrolled as a control in a pregnancy study.

This clone was seen more than once but under ten times. V usage is TRBV11-1 and J usage is TRBJ1-1; D remains unclear. Trimming stripped 5 bases from V and 3 bases from J, with 10 bases between. The CDR3 extends over 13 amino acids. From germline, CDR1 is SGHAT and CDR2 FQDESV (reference sequence). The CDR3 here is CASSPPGDTEAFF. CDR3 sequence (DNA): TGTGCCAGCAGCCCCCCCGGGGACACTGAAGCTTTCTTT.

The V gene is TRBV5-6, the J gene TRBJ1-1; D might be TRBD1 (6 bases). V was trimmed by 3 bases and J by 8 bases, leaving 8 bases between them. Germline V lookup: CDR1 SGHDT, CDR2 YYEEEE. The CDR3 has 11 residues. CDR3 coding DNA: TGTGCCAGCAGCTCAGGGGCAGAAGCTTTCTTT. Its protein product is CASSSGAEAFF. The full variable domain, its missing parts supplied by reference TRBV5-6 and TRBJ1-1, is DAGVTQSPTHLIKTRGQQVTLRCSPKSGHDTVSWYQQALGQGPQFIFQYYEEEERQRGNFPDRFSGHQFPNYSSELNVNALLLGDSALYLCASSSGAEAFFGQGTRLTVV.

This clone was picked up one time. The V call is TRBV9, the J call TRBJ2-3; 7 nucleotides agree with TRBD1. CDR1 and CDR2 from the germline V gene are SGDLS and YYNGEE. With V trimmed by 4 bases and J by 0 bases, 2 bases remained unmatched. The CDR3 sequence is 14 residues long. CDR3 sequence: CASSTTGSTDTQYF. The CDR3 region has the DNA TGTGCCAGCAGCACGACAGGGAGCACAGATACGCAGTATTTT.

CDR3 DNA sequence: TGTGCCAGCAGCTTAAACCACCGGGGGAGGGGCACTGAAGCTTTCTTT. As protein: CASSLNHRGRGTEAFF. This chain connects TRBV7-3 to TRBJ1-1; a possible D gene is TRBD1 (5 bases). There are 16 residues in the CDR3. CDR1 is SGHTA and CDR2 is FQGTGA in the germline V gene. Deletions cut 1 base from V and 4 bases from J, with 16 bases between.

The V and J genes are TRBV5-4 and TRBJ1-1, with D hard to call. Trimming left V 0 bases short and J 7 bases short, with 7 bases between. The germline V gene has CDR1 SGHNT and CDR2 YYREEE (reference sequence). The CDR3 consists of 12 residues. The CDR3 region has the DNA TGTGCCAGCAGCTTGGGGAGCCTTGAAGCTTTCTTT. Translation gives CASSLGSLEAFF.

V is TRBV4-3 and J is TRBJ1-3, with unresolved D. Germline V CDR1 and CDR2: LGHNA, YSLEER. This CDR3 is 16 amino acids long. Trimming stripped 0 bases from V and 0 bases from J, with 9 bases between. The CDR3 here is CASSQDRQDSGNTIYF. CDR3 nucleotides: TGCGCCAGCAGCCAAGATAGGCAGGACTCTGGAAACACCATATATTTT.

CDR3 coding DNA: TGTGCCAGTAGACCTAAGTACCAAGAGACCCAGTACTTC. It specifies CASRPKYQETQYF. The rearrangement uses TRBV19 and TRBJ2-5; D remains unclear. Trimming removed 6 bases from V and 0 bases from J, with 8 bases in between. The CDR3 spans 13 residues. From germline, CDR1 is LNHDA and CDR2 SQIVND (reference sequence).

This clone was detected only once. This chain links TRBV7-9 with TRBJ2-1, with 9 bases identical to TRBD1. This CDR3 is built from 15 residues. Unmatched junction bases numbered 11, after V lost 5 bases and J lost 9 bases. Germline V gives CDR1 SEHNR, CDR2 FQNEAQ (reference sequence). The CDR3 loop is CASSHPDRGLGEQFF. CDR3 sequence (DNA): TGTGCCAGCAGCCACCCGGACAGGGGATTAGGTGAGCAGTTCTTC. The full variable domain, in which reference TRBV7-9 and TRBJ2-1 provide the parts outside the CDR3, is DTGVSQNPRHKITKRGQNVTFRCDPISEHNRLYWYRQTLGQGPEFLTYFQNEAQLEKSRLLSDRFSAERPKGSFSTLEIQRTEQGDSAMYLCASSHPDRGLGEQFFGPGTRLTVL.

On this clone itself: A read error may account for a junction end that differs from germline. The chain is built from TRBV7-7 and TRBJ2-1; 8 bases map to TRBD1. The CDR3 is 16 amino acids. CDR1 is SSHAT and CDR2 is FNYEAQ in the germline V gene (reference sequence). This chain's CDR3 is CASSSPDRDLHNEQFF. The CDR3 coding sequence is TGTGCTAGCAGCTCTCCGGACAGGGACCTACACAATGAGCAGTTCTTC.

The rearrangement links TRBV11-3 to TRBJ1-1; a possible D gene is TRBD1 (5 bases). Trimming removed 5 bases at V and 3 bases at J, with 19 bases between. Germline loops: CDR1 SGHNT, CDR2 YENEEA. The CDR3 spans 16 residues. The CDR3 DNA is TGTGCCAGCAGCCCCGAGGTGCAGGGCCAGTACACTGAAGCTTTCTTT. As protein: CASSPEVQGQYTEAFF. The full variable domain, in which reference TRBV11-3 and TRBJ1-1 provide the parts outside the CDR3, is EAGVVQSPRYKIIEKKQPVAFWCNPISGHNTLYWYLQNLGQGPELLIRYENEEAVDDSQLPKDRFSAERLKGVDSTLKIQPAELGDSAVYLCASSPEVQGQYTEAFFGQGTRLTVV.

V and J are TRBV4-3 and TRBJ1-5, with TRBD1 as a possible D gene (5 bases). CDR1 is LGHNA and CDR2 is YSLEER in the germline V gene. The CDR3 runs 13 residues. Trimming took off 0 bases at V and 6 bases at J, with 6 bases between the two ends. CDR3 amino acids: CASSQDQGQPQHF. The CDR3 DNA is TGCGCCAGCAGCCAAGATCAGGGTCAGCCCCAGCATTTT.

The V gene is TRBV4-3, the J gene TRBJ2-5; 8 bases agree with TRBD1. The assigned J gene may be wrong: the sequence end matches TRBJ2-7 better. Per the germline V gene, CDR1 is LGHNA and CDR2 is YSLEER. The CDR3 is 18 amino acids. The CDR3 sequence: CASSPSLLGQGASYEQYF. The CDR3 coding sequence is TGCGCCAGCAGCCCCAGTCTTCTCGGGCAGGGGGCATCCTACGAGCAGTACTTC.